Reported below is one T cell receptor beta chain. The antigen is undetermined. Germline assignment: CDR1 SGHTA and CDR2 FQGNSA. The CDR3 consists of 16 residues. Trimming at V came to 5 bases and at J to 3 bases, leaving 8 bases not matched to a gene. The data belong to a study of shared clonotypes between healthy human individuals. Study-level points and caveats: Apart from blood, nothing was sampled; tissue repertoires likely differ.

At a deep level, the assay was run. Generated by immunoSEQ multiplex PCR, the TCRdb table keeps only in-frame clones and is missing some. Counted here are under 2.5 million clones, roughly 90% occurring once; the ten biggest clones make up about 0.41%. V gene TRBV7-2 combines with J gene TRBJ2-1; 9 bases map to TRBD1. The TCR originated in a man younger than 30 in good health. Some clones in this sample may be carry-over from other donors' samples. Sequencing input: naive CD4+ T cells from PBMCs. As for subset: CD45RA+ positively selected. Here the CDR3 DNA reads TGTGCCAGCAGCGAGACCCGGGACAGGGACTACAATGAGCAGTTCTTC. This translates into CASSETRDRDYNEQFF. The whole variable domain, filled in from reference TRBV7-2 and TRBJ2-1, reads GAGVSQSPSNKVTEKGKDVELRCDPISGHTALYWYRQSLGQGLEFLIYFQGNSAPDKSGLPSDRFSAERTGGSVSTLTIQRTQQEDSAVYLCASSETRDRDYNEQFFGPGTRLTVL.